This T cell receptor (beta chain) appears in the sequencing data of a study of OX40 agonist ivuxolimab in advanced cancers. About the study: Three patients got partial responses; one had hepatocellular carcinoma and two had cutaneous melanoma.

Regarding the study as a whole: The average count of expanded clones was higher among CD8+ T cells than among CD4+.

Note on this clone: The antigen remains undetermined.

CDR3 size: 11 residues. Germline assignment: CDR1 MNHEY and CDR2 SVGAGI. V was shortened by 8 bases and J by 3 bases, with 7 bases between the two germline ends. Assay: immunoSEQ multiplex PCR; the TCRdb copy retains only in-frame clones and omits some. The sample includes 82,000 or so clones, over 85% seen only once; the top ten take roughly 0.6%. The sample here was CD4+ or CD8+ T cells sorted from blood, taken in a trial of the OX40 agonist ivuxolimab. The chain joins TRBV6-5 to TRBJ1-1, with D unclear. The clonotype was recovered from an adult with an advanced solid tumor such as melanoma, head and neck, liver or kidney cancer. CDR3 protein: CASLTDTEAFF. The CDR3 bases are TGTGCCAGCCTAACGGACACTGAAGCTTTCTTT.